A single sample gave rise to the 20 T cell receptor beta chains below, sequenced in a study of T cell changes during pregnancy in multiple sclerosis. Repertoires were generated with immunoSEQ multiplex PCR, while TCRdb's copy carries only in-frame clones and drops some. The sample lists more than 65,000 clones; 90% to 95% were seen once. The specimen comprised CD4+ T cells from peripheral blood mononuclear cells, sampled before pregnancy. The receptors here all came from a female donor with multiple sclerosis, enrolled in a pregnancy study.

The chain couples TRBV7-9 to TRBJ1-5; D gene unclear. The CDR3 totals 12 residues. V was trimmed by 6 bases and J by 7 bases, leaving 10 bases between them. CDR1 and CDR2 (germline): SEHNR, FQNEAQ (reference sequence). This CDR3 is CASSRSGQPQHF. For the CDR3, the DNA is TGTGCCAGCAGTCGATCGGGACAGCCCCAGCATTTT.

The V call is TRBV4-1, the J call TRBJ1-1; D ambiguous. V dropped 0 bases and J dropped 2 bases, with 7 bases sitting between them. CDR3 length: 14 residues. Germline CDR1 and CDR2: MGHRA and YSYEKL. This CDR3 is CASSQDKRNTEAFF. DNA for the CDR3: TGCGCCAGCAGCCAAGATAAGAGAAACACTGAAGCTTTCTTT.

This clone appeared a single time. The chain carries TRBV30 and TRBJ1-2; no definite D call. This CDR3 comprises 11 residues. Germline V gene sequence: CDR1 GTSNPN, CDR2 SVGIG (reference sequence). Trimming cost V 2 bases and J 7 bases, with 8 bases left between them. The CDR3 loop is CAWSPSGGYTF. CDR3 coding DNA: TGTGCCTGGAGTCCTTCCGGTGGCTACACCTTC.

The chain links TRBV11-2 to TRBJ2-7, with D uncertain. Germline V gene sequence: CDR1 SGHAT, CDR2 FQNNGV. This CDR3 has 12 residues. V dropped 5 bases and J dropped 2 bases, with 7 bases sitting between them. In DNA, the CDR3 is TGTGCCAGCAGCCCCGGTCCCTACGAGCAGTACTTC. Its translation is CASSPGPYEQYF.

This chain uses TRBV10-1 with TRBJ2-5, with D perhaps TRBD1 (6 bases). Germline CDR1 and CDR2: WNHNN and SYGVQD (reference sequence). The length of the CDR3 is 16 residues. With 5 bases removed from V and 5 bases from J, the gap between germline ends came to 21 bases. This CDR3 is CASSIQGKDSAETQYF. The CDR3 DNA sequence: TGCGCCAGCAGTATACAGGGAAAGGATTCCGCGGAGACCCAGTACTTC.

This chain uses TRBV11-2 with TRBJ2-7; tentative D call: TRBD2 (5 bases). The V end was cut by 2 bases, the J end by 3 bases, with 11 bases between. This CDR3 region has 14 residues. CDR1 and CDR2 (germline): SGHAT, FQNNGV. The CDR3: CASSLRRRIYEQYF. DNA for the CDR3: TGTGCCAGCAGCTTAAGGCGGAGGATCTACGAGCAGTACTTC. The complete variable domain, with remaining parts taken from reference TRBV11-2 and TRBJ2-7, reads EAGVAQSPRYKIIEKRQSVAFWCNPISGHATLYWYQQILGQGPKLLIQFQNNGVVDDSQLPKDRFSAERLKGVDSTLKIQPAKLEDSAVYLCASSLRRRIYEQYFGPGTRLTVT.

This chain uses TRBV6-5 with TRBJ2-1; no clear D gene. This CDR3 is 14 amino acids long. V shed 7 bases and J shed 0 bases, with 10 bases lying between them. CDR1 and CDR2 (germline): MNHEY, SVGAGI. As DNA, the CDR3 is TGTGCCAGCACCCAAGCTAGCTCCTACAATGAGCAGTTCTTC. As protein: CASTQASSYNEQFF.

The V call is TRBV20-1, the J call TRBJ1-1, with D unclear. Trimming shortened V by 8 bases and J by 1 base, and 8 bases separated the two germline ends. Germline assignment: CDR1 DFQATT and CDR2 SNEGSKA (reference sequence). CDR3 length equals 11 residues. CDR3 in DNA: TGCAGTACTAAGAGGAACACTGAAGCTTTCTTT. Amino acid sequence: CSTKRNTEAFF.

This chain uses TRBV5-1 with TRBJ1-3, with 7 bases matching TRBD1. V shed 4 bases and J 10 bases; nucleotides not matched to a gene: 11. In germline, CDR1 is SGHRS, CDR2 YFSETQ. The CDR3 extends over 14 amino acids. The CDR3 DNA follows: TGCGCCAGCAGCCAACCGGGACAGCCGGATACCATATATTTT. Residues: CASSQPGQPDTIYF.

The V gene is TRBV4-1, the J gene TRBJ1-5; D is ambiguous. The CDR3 sequence is 17 residues long. V lost 1 base and J 0 bases, leaving 13 bases between the germline ends. CDR1 is MGHRA and CDR2 is YSYEKL in the germline V gene. The CDR3 nucleotides read TGCGCCAGCAGCCAAGGGCTAAGAGGAGATAGCAATCAGCCCCAGCATTTT. Its translation: CASSQGLRGDSNQPQHF.

The chain employs TRBV18 and TRBJ1-3, with 10 bases aligning to TRBD1. Germline V lookup: CDR1 KGHSH, CDR2 LQKENI. Trimming cost V 0 bases and J 4 bases; bases outside gene matches: 6. The CDR3 loop spans 17 amino acids. In nucleotides, the CDR3 is TGTGCCAGCTCACCACCTTCGACAGGGGGCTTAGGAAACACCATATATTTT. Protein: CASSPPSTGGLGNTIYF.

This sequence joins TRBV27 and TRBJ2-7; 10 bases agree with TRBD2. This CDR3 is 14 amino acids long. After removal of 4 bases from V and 6 bases from J, the junction contained 6 bases not matched to a gene. The germline V gene encodes CDR1 MNHEY and CDR2 SMNVEV (reference sequence). In DNA form, the CDR3 reads TGTGCCAGCAGTTCCCTAGCGGGGGCCCGCGAGCAGTACTTC. Protein product: CASSSLAGAREQYF.

The genes are TRBV7-2 and TRBJ2-5; TRBD1 matches at 7 bases. J lost 1 base, V lost 3 bases, and 5 bases had no gene match. Germline loops: CDR1 SGHTA, CDR2 FQGNSA. This CDR3 is built from 15 residues. The DNA of the CDR3 is TGTGCCAGCAGCTTGGGACAGTCCTTCCAAGAGACCCAGTACTTC. It codes for CASSLGQSFQETQYF. Full variable domain (outside the CDR3, taken from reference TRBV7-2 and TRBJ2-5): GAGVSQSPSNKVTEKGKDVELRCDPISGHTALYWYRQSLGQGLEFLIYFQGNSAPDKSGLPSDRFSAERTGGSVSTLTIQRTQQEDSAVYLCASSLGQSFQETQYFGPGTRLLVL.

CDR3 region: CASRLDRGSQPQHF. DNA for the CDR3: TGCGCCAGCAGACTCGACAGGGGTAGTCAGCCCCAGCATTTT. V is TRBV10-2 and J is TRBJ1-5, with 8 bases aligning to TRBD1. Trimming took 6 bases from V and 6 from J; bases not matched to a gene: 7. This CDR3 comprises 14 residues. The germline V gene has CDR1 WSHSY and CDR2 SAAADI.

V usage is TRBV6-6 and J usage is TRBJ2-2; 7 bases line up with TRBD2. CDR3 length equals 16 residues. V was clipped by 3 bases and J by 1 base; unmatched bases: 5. Germline CDR1 MNHNY, CDR2 SVGAGI (reference sequence). The CDR3 nucleotides are TGTGCCAGCAGTTATAAGGCTAGCGGGAACACCGGGGAGCTGTTTTTT. Residues: CASSYKASGNTGELFF.

The chain uses TRBV13 and TRBJ1-1, with D possibly matching TRBD1 (6 bases). Germline V CDR1 and CDR2: PRHDT, FYEKMQ (reference sequence). The CDR3 is 16 residues long. V lost 3 bases and J lost 1, with 15 bases in between. CDR3: CASSFRGVIGNTEAFF. For the CDR3, the DNA is TGTGCCAGCAGCTTCAGGGGAGTAATAGGGAACACTGAAGCTTTCTTT. The whole variable domain, filled in from reference TRBV13 and TRBJ1-1, reads AAGVIQSPRHLIKEKRETATLKCYPIPRHDTVYWYQQGPGQDPQFLISFYEKMQSDKGSIPDRFSAQQFSDYHSELNMSSLELGDSALYFCASSFRGVIGNTEAFFGQGTRLTVV.

The J gene is TRBJ2-7, the V gene TRBV29-1; D may be TRBD1 (6 bases). Germline V gene data show CDR1 as SQVTM and CDR2 as ANQGSEA. This CDR3 spans 14 amino acids. V was cut by 5 bases and J by 0 bases, with 14 bases left in between. This CDR3 is CSVTDRSYSYEQYF. CDR3 bases: TGCAGCGTTACGGACAGATCTTACTCCTACGAGCAGTACTTC.

The rearrangement uses TRBV5-1 and TRBJ2-7; tentative D call: TRBD1 (6 bases). V lost 4 bases to trimming and J lost 2 bases, with 16 bases between them. Germline V gives CDR1 SGHRS, CDR2 YFSETQ. The CDR3 spans 15 residues. CDR3 sequence (DNA): TGCGCCAGCAGCCTGGTACAGGGTGGACCCTACGAGCAGTACTTC. It translates to CASSLVQGGPYEQYF. The whole variable domain, filled in from reference TRBV5-1 and TRBJ2-7, reads KAGVTQTPRYLIKTRGQQVTLSCSPISGHRSVSWYQQTPGQGLQFLFEYFSETQRNKGNFPGRFSGRQFSNSRSEMNVSTLELGDSALYLCASSLVQGGPYEQYFGPGTRLTVT.

V and J are TRBV5-4 and TRBJ2-7; maybe TRBD2 (6 bases). The CDR3 spans 13 residues. The V gene lost 4 bases and the J gene lost 0 bases, with 8 bases spanning the gap. Germline V gene data show CDR1 as SGHNT and CDR2 as YYREEE (reference sequence). The CDR3 DNA is TGTGCCAGCAGCCTGCGGGGCTCCTACGAGCAGTACTTC. It translates to CASSLRGSYEQYF.

V and J are TRBV2 and TRBJ2-3; D gene unclear. Germline values: CDR1 SNHLY, CDR2 FYNNEI. The CDR3 has 11 amino acids. Between the trimmed V and J ends, which lost 11 bases and 3 bases, there was a span of 9 bases. The CDR3 region has the DNA TGTGCCGGTGCGGCGACAGATACGCAGTATTTT. This codes for CAGAATDTQYF.